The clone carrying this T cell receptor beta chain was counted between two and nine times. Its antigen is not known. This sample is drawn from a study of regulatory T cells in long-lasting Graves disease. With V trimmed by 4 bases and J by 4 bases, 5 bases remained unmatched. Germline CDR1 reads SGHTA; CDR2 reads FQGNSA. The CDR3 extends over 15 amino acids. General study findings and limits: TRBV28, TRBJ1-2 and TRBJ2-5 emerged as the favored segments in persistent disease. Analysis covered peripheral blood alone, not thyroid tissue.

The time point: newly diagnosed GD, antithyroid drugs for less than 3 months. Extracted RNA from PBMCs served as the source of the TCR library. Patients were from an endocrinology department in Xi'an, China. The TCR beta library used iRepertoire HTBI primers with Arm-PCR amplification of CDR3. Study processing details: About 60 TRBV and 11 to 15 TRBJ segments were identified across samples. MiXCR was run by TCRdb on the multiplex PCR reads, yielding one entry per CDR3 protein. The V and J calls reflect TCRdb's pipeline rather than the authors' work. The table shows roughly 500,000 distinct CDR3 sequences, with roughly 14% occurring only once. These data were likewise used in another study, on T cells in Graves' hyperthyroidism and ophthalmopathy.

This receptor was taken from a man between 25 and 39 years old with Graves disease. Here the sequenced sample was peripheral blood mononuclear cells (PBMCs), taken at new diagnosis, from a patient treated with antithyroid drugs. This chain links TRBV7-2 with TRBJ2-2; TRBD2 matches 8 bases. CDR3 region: CASSYSGKGTGELFF. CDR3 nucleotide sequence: TGTGCCAGCAGCTATAGCGGGAAGGGCACCGGGGAGCTGTTTTTT.